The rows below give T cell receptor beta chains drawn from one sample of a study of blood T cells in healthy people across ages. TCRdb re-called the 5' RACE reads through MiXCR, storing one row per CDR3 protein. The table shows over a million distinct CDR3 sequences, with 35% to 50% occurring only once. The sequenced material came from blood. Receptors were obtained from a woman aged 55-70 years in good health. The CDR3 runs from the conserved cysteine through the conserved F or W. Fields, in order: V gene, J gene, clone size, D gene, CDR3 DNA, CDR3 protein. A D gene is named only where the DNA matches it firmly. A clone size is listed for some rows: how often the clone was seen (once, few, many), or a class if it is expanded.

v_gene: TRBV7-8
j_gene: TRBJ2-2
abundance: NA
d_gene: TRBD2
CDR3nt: TGTGCCAGCAGCCGGGGGGGCACTAGTTTCGGGGAGCTGTTTTTT
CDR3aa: CASSRGGTSFGELFF

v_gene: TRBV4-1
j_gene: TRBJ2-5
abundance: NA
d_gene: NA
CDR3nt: TGCGCCAGCAGCCAACAGGGCCTCTCGGGGACCCAGTACTTC
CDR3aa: CASSQQGLSGTQYF

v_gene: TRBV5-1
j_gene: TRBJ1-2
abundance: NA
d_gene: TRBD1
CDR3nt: TGCGCCAGCAGCTCTAATCCGGGACAGGGGGCGAGCAGCGGCTACACCTTC
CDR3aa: CASSSNPGQGASSGYTF

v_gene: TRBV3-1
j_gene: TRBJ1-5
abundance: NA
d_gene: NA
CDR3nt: TGTGCCAGCAGCCAGCGCCAGGGCGGCCAGCCCCAGCATTTT
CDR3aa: CASSQRQGGQPQHF

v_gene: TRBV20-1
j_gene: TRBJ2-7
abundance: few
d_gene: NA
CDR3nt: TGCAGTGCTAGAGATCCTACGGGATTAGGCTACGAGCAGTACTTC
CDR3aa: CSARDPTGLGYEQYF

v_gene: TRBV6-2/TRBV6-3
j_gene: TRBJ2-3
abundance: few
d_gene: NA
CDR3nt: TGTGCCAGCAGAAGGGAGCGGAGTCCCACAGATACGCAGTATTTT
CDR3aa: CASRRERSPTDTQYF

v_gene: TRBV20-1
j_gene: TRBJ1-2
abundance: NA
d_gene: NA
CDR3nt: TGCAGTGCTAGAGATCTCCGATCCCGGGCATCCTATGGCTACACCTTC
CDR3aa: CSARDLRSRASYGYTF

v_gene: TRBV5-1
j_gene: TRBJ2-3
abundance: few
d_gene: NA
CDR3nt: TGCGCCAGCAAACCCAAGAGTACAGATACGCAGTATTTT
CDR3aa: CASKPKSTDTQYF

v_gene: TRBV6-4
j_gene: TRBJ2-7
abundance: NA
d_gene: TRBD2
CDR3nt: TGTGCCAGCACCACCCCGACTAGCGGGAGACTCGAGTACGAGCAGTACTTC
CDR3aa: CASTTPTSGRLEYEQYF

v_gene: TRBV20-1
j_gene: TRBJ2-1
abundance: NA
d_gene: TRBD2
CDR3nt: TGCAGTGCTAGAACCGCTAGCGGGGGATACAATGAGCAGTTCTTC
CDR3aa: CSARTASGGYNEQFF